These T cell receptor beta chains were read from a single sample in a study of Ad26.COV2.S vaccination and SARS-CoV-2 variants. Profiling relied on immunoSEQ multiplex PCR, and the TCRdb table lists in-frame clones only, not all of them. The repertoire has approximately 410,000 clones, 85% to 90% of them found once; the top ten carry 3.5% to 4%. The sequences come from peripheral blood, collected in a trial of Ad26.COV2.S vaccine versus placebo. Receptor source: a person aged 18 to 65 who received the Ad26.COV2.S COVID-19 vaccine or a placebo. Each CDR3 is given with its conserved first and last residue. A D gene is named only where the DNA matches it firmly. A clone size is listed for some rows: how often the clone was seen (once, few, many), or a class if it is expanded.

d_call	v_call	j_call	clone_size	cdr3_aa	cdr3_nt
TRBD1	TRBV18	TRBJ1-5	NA	CASSPRGQGVPQPQHF	TGTGCCAGCTCACCACGGGGACAGGGCGTCCCTCAGCCCCAGCATTTT
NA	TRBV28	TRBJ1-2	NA	CASRTSNYGYTF	TGTGCCAGTAGGACATCTAACTATGGCTACACCTTC
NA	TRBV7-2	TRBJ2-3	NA	CASSKGGRTDTQYF	TGTGCCAGCAGTAAGGGGGGGCGCACAGATACGCAGTATTTT
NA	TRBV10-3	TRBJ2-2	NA	CAIPRGPNTGELFF	TGTGCCATACCCAGGGGACCAAACACCGGGGAGCTGTTTTTT
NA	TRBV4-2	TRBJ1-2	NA	CASSQGQVDGYTF	TGTGCCAGCAGCCAAGGCCAGGTAGATGGCTACACCTTC
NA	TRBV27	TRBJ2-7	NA	CASSLSTRGYEQYF	TGTGCCAGCAGTTTATCCACGCGAGGATACGAGCAGTACTTC
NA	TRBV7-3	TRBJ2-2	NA	CASSGHTANTGELFF	TGTGCCAGCAGCGGCCACACAGCTAACACCGGGGAGCTGTTTTTT
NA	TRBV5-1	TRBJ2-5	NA	CASSFRASQETQYF	TGCGCCAGCAGCTTTAGAGCTTCACAAGAGACCCAGTACTTC
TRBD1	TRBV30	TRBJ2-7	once	CAWRVGTESYEQYF	TGTGCCTGGAGGGTCGGGACAGAATCCTACGAGCAGTACTTC
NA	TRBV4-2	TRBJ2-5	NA	CASSQEIRRETQYF	TGTGCCAGCAGCCAAGAGATTCGTCGGGAGACCCAGTACTTC
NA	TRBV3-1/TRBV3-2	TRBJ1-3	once	CASSQDLFSQGSGNTIYF	TGTGCCAGCAGCCAAGATCTGTTTAGTCAGGGCTCTGGAAACACCATATATTTT
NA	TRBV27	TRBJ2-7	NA	CASSTRLLEVPYEQYF	TGTGCCAGCAGTACCCGGTTGTTGGAGGTCCCCTACGAGCAGTACTTC